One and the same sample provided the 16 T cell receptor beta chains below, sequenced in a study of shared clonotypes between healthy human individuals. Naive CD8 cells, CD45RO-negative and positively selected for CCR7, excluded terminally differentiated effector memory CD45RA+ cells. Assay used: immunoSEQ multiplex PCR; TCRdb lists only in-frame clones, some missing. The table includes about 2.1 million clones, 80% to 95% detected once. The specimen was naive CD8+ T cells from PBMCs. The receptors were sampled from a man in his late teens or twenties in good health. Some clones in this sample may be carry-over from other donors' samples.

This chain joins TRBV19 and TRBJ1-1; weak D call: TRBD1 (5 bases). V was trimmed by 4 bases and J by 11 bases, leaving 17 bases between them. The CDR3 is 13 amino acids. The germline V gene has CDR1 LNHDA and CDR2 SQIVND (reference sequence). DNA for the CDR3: TGTGCCAGTAGTACCGCGGGGGTCATGGAGGCTTTCTTT. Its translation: CASSTAGVMEAFF. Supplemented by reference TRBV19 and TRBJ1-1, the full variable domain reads DGGITQSPKYLFRKEGQNVTLSCEQNLNHDAMYWYRQDPGQGLRLIYYSQIVNDFQKGDIAEGYSVSREKKESFPLTVTSAQKNPTAFYLCASSTAGVMEAFFGQGTRLTVV.

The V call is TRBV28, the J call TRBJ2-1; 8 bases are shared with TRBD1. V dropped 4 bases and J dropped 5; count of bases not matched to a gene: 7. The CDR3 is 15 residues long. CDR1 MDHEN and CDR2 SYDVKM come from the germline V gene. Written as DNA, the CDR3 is TGTGCCAGCAGTTACTCCGGGACAGGACACAATGAGCAGTTCTTC. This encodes CASSYSGTGHNEQFF. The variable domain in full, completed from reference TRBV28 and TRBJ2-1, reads DVKVTQSSRYLVKRTGEKVFLECVQDMDHENMFWYRQDPGLGLRLIYFSYDVKMKEKGDIPEGYSVSREKKERFSLILESASTNQTSMYLCASSYSGTGHNEQFFGPGTRLTVL.

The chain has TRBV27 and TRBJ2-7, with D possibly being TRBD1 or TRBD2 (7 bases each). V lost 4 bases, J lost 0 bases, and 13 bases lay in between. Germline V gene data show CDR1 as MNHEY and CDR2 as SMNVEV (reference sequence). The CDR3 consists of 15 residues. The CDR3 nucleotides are TGTGCCAGCAGTTCCCAGGGGGGGAGCTCCTACGAGCAGTACTTC. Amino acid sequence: CASSSQGGSSYEQYF.

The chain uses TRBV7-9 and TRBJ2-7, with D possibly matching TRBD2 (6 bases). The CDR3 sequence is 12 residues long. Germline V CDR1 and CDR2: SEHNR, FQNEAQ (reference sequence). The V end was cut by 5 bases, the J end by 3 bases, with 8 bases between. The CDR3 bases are TGTGCCAGCAGCCGGGGGTTCTACGAGCAGTACTTC. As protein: CASSRGFYEQYF.

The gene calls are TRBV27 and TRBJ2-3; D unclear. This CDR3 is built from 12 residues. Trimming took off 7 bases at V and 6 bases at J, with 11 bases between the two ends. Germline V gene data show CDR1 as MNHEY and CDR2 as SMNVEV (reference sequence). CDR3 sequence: CASTSRMDTQYF. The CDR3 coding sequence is TGTGCCAGCACCTCGAGAATGGATACGCAGTATTTT.

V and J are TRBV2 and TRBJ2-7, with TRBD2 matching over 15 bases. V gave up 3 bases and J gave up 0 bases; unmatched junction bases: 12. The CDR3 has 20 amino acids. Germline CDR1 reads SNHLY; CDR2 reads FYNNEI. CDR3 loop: CASSDPGVGLAGGYSYEQYF. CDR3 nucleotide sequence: TGTGCCAGCAGTGACCCCGGGGTCGGACTAGCGGGAGGGTACTCCTACGAGCAGTACTTC.

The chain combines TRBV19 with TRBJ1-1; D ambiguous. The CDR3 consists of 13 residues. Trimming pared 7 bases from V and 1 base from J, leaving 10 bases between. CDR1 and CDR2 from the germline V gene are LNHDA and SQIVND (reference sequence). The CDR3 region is CASMVSSNTEAFF. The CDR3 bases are TGTGCCAGTATGGTCAGTTCGAACACTGAAGCTTTCTTT.

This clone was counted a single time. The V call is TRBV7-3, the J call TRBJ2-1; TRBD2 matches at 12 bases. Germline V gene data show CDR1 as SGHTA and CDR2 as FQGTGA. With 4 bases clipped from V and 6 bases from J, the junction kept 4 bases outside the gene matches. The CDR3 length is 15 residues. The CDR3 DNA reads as TGTGCCAGCAGCTCCCCGGGACTAGCGGGCAATGAGCAGTTCTTC. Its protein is CASSSPGLAGNEQFF.

The CDR3 here is CASSRPASYNEQFF. The CDR3 nucleotides are TGTGCCAGCAGTAGGCCAGCCTCCTACAATGAGCAGTTCTTC. The chain employs TRBV28 and TRBJ2-1; D is unresolved. V was cut by 5 bases and J by 0 bases, with 8 bases left in between. The CDR3 is made up of 14 amino acids. Germline CDR1 reads MDHEN; CDR2 reads SYDVKM.

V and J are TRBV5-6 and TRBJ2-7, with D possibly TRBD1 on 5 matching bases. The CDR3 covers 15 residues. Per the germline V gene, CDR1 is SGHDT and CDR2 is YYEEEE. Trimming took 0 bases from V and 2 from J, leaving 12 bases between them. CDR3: CASSLGPGRAYEQYF. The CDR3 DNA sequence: TGTGCCAGCAGCTTGGGGCCGGGCAGGGCCTACGAGCAGTACTTC.

The CDR3 is CASSPGLNNQPQHF. CDR3 sequence (DNA): TGTGCCAGCAGCCCGGGACTGAACAATCAGCCCCAGCATTTT. This sequence joins TRBV7-9 and TRBJ1-5; D might be TRBD1 (5 bases). The CDR3 is 14 residues long. Per germline, CDR1 SEHNR and CDR2 FQNEAQ (reference sequence). Trimming cost V 5 bases and J 3 bases, with 11 bases left between them.

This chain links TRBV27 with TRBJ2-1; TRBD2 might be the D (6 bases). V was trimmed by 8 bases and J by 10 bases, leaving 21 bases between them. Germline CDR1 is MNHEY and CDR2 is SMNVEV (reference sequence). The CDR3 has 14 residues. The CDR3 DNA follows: TGTGCCAGCGGGCCAGTGGGCCTTGCGGGGGAGCAGTTCTTC. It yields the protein CASGPVGLAGEQFF.

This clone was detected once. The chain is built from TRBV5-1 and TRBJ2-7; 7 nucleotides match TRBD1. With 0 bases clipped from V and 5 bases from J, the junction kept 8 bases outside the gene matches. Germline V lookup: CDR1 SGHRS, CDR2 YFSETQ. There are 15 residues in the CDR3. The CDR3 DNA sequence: TGCGCCAGCAGCTTGGATGACAGGGTGACGGACGAGCAGTACTTC. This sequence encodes CASSLDDRVTDEQYF.

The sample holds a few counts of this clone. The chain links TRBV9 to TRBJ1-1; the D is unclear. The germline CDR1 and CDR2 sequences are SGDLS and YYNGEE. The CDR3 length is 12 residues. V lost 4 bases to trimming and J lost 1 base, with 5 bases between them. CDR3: CASSIQNTEAFF. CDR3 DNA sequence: TGTGCCAGCAGCATTCAGAACACTGAAGCTTTCTTT.

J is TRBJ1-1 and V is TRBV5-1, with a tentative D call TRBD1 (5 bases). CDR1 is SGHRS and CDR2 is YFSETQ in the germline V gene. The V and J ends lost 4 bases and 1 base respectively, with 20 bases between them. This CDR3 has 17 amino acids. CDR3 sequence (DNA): TGCGCCAGCAGCGCCGTTGGGACGATCCAAGGGAACACTGAAGCTTTCTTT. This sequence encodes CASSAVGTIQGNTEAFF.

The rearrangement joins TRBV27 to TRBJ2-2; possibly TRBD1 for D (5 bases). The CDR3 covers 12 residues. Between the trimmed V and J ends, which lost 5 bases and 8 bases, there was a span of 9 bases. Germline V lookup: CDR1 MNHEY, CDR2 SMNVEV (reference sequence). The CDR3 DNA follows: TGTGCCAGCAGTACGCAGGGTGGGGAGCTGTTTTTT. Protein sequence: CASSTQGGELFF.